The entry that follows covers one TCR beta chain sequence. Its cognate antigen is unknown. The template for TCR beta VDJ and CDR3 sequence profiling was genomic DNA. Via MiXCR, TCRdb re-called the reads, giving one row per CDR3 protein. The sample has approximately 80,000 distinct CDR3 sequences; roughly three quarters are singletons. The source of the sample is a study of CD8+CD57+ T cells in acquired aplastic anemia. J lost 4 bases, V lost 3 bases, and 7 bases had no gene match. The CDR3 is 16 residues long. CDR1 and CDR2 from the germline V gene are SGHNT and YYREEE (reference sequence). Before being chosen for sequencing, patients had shown CD8+CD57+ cell expansion by flow cytometry. Study conclusions and caveats: Found in both controls and patients were some 31 CD8+ CDR3 sequences.

The sample was sorted CD4+, CD8+, or CD8+CD57+ T cells (not recorded which) from PBMCs. The chain recombines TRBV5-4 with TRBJ2-6, with 7 nucleotides matching TRBD1. This clonotype originated in a human donor with aplastic anemia. The CDR3 DNA reads TGTGCCAGCAGCTCGCGCGACAGGGCCGGGGCCAACGTCCTGACTTTC. Amino acid sequence: CASSSRDRAGANVLTF.